The 32 T cell receptor beta chains below were found in one sample sequenced in a study of blood T cells in healthy people across ages. PCR was performed a second time for about 7 to 12 cycles using a sample-barcoded 5' primer and a J-beta primer mix. TCRdb re-called the 5' RACE reads through MiXCR, storing one row per CDR3 protein. The sample shows 650,000 to 1,000,000 distinct CDR3 sequences, under 40% of them seen only once. The sample taken for sequencing was blood. The receptors stem from a man aged 18-30 years in good health.

The V call is TRBV6-5, the J call TRBJ2-3; 10 bases are shared with TRBD2. The germline CDR1 and CDR2 sequences are MNHEY and SVGAGI. V was pared by 8 bases and J by 5 bases, with 7 bases of the junction left unmatched. This CDR3 region has 14 residues. The CDR3 reads CASRAGGLGDTQYF. CDR3 nucleotides: TGTGCCAGCCGAGCGGGGGGGCTGGGAGATACGCAGTATTTT.

This clonotype was found a few times. This chain connects TRBV27 to TRBJ1-1; maybe TRBD1 (5 bases). Germline CDR1 and CDR2: MNHEY and SMNVEV (reference sequence). The CDR3 runs 15 residues. V gave up 7 bases and J gave up 4 bases, with 19 bases separating them. Here the CDR3 reads CASTLREKGRTEAFF. The CDR3 region has the DNA TGTGCCAGCACCCTCAGGGAAAAGGGTCGCACTGAAGCTTTCTTT.

This chain links TRBV20-1 with TRBJ1-5; TRBD1 agrees at 7 bases. Trimming removed 5 bases from V and 6 bases from J; junction bases left unmatched: 7. CDR1 DFQATT and CDR2 SNEGSKA come from the germline V gene (reference sequence). The CDR3 runs 13 residues. CDR3 bases: TGCAGTGCTTGCGACAGGGTCGGTCAGCCCCAGCATTTT. Translated, it gives CSACDRVGQPQHF.

This chain joins TRBV10-3 and TRBJ1-5; weak D call: TRBD1 (6 bases). The germline CDR1 and CDR2 sequences are ENHRY and SYGVKD. With 6 bases removed from V and 3 bases from J, the gap between germline ends came to 12 bases. The CDR3 runs to 14 residues. CDR3: CAISGDRTNQPQHF. The DNA for the CDR3 is TGTGCCATCAGCGGAGACAGGACCAATCAGCCCCAGCATTTT.

The rearrangement joins TRBV12-3 or TRBV12-4 to TRBJ1-2; TRBD1 agrees at 11 bases. J lost 3 bases, V lost 4 bases, and 4 bases had no gene match. The CDR3 contains 15 residues. CDR3 sequence reads: CASSSGTGGDYGYTF. The CDR3 coding sequence is TGTGCCAGCAGTTCCGGGACAGGGGGTGACTATGGCTACACCTTC.

This clonotype was seen more than once but under ten times. The chain combines TRBV28 with TRBJ1-5, with D unresolved. This CDR3 comprises 14 residues. From germline, CDR1 is MDHEN and CDR2 SYDVKM. The germline V and J ends were trimmed by 0 bases and 1 base, with 4 bases remaining between them. The CDR3 region has the DNA TGTGCCAGCAGTTTATGGGGAAGCAATCAGCCCCAGCATTTT. It codes for CASSLWGSNQPQHF.

This sequence joins TRBV5-5 and TRBJ2-3, with a possible D match to TRBD1 (6 bases). V lost 4 bases and J lost 2, with 14 bases in between. This CDR3 comprises 15 residues. Germline CDR1 reads SGHKS; CDR2 reads YYEKEE (reference sequence). DNA for the CDR3: TGTGCCAGCAGCCCCAACGGACAGATCACAGATACGCAGTATTTT. Encoded protein: CASSPNGQITDTQYF. Full variable domain (missing parts from reference TRBV5-5 and TRBJ2-3): DAGVTQSPTHLIKTRGQQVTLRCSPISGHKSVSWYQQVLGQGPQFIFQYYEKEERGRGNFPDRFSARQFPNYSSELNVNALLLGDSALYLCASSPNGQITDTQYFGPGTRLTVL.

The sample holds many counts of this clonotype. The V and J genes are TRBV7-9 and TRBJ2-1; 7 positions agree with TRBD1. CDR3 length: 15 residues. Germline lookup yields CDR1 SEHNR and CDR2 FQNEAQ (reference sequence). V lost 6 bases and J lost 0; bases outside the gene matches: 5. The CDR3: CASRLTGSSYNEQFF. The CDR3, as DNA: TGTGCCAGCAGATTGACAGGGAGCTCCTACAATGAGCAGTTCTTC. The full variable domain, rest sourced from reference TRBV7-9 and TRBJ2-1, is DTGVSQNPRHKITKRGQNVTFRCDPISEHNRLYWYRQTLGQGPEFLTYFQNEAQLEKSRLLSDRFSAERPKGSFSTLEIQRTEQGDSAMYLCASRLTGSSYNEQFFGPGTRLTVL.

The CDR3 here is CASSPTSKRTQYF. In DNA, the CDR3 is TGCGCCAGCAGCCCAACTAGCAAGCGAACGCAGTATTTT. The rearrangement links TRBV4-3 to TRBJ2-3; D is perhaps TRBD2 (6 bases). There are 13 residues in the CDR3. Germline V lookup: CDR1 LGHNA, CDR2 YSLEER. Between the trimmed V and J ends, which lost 4 bases and 9 bases, there was a span of 14 bases.

The chain combines TRBV4-2 with TRBJ2-2; 10 bases agree with TRBD2. The V gene's germline CDR1 is LGHNA and CDR2 YNFKEQ. The CDR3 length is 16 residues. V gave up 4 bases and J gave up 4 bases; unmatched junction bases: 6. The CDR3 DNA reads TGTGCCAGCAGCCTCCAAAGCGGGGGGGCCACCGGGGAGCTGTTTTTT. Amino acids: CASSLQSGGATGELFF.

This clonotype was picked up a small number of times. The CDR3 bases are TGCGCCAGCAGCCAAGTGACGGTCCCTTTTTCACCCCTCCACTTT. It translates to CASSQVTVPFSPLHF. V and J are TRBV4-3 and TRBJ1-6, with no clear D. Germline lookup yields CDR1 LGHNA and CDR2 YSLEER. V shed 1 base and J shed 9 bases, with 13 bases lying between them. The CDR3 runs 15 residues.

This clonotype was observed once. The chain uses TRBV30 and TRBJ1-5, with unresolved D. Germline lookup yields CDR1 GTSNPN and CDR2 SVGIG (reference sequence). This CDR3 comprises 15 residues. The V end lost 0 bases, the J end lost 1 base, and 10 bases lay between the germline ends. The CDR3 sequence is CAWSVEISSNQPQHF. In nucleotides, the CDR3 is TGTGCCTGGAGTGTTGAAATTTCGAGCAATCAGCCCCAGCATTTT. The variable domain in full, with the rest retrieved from reference TRBV30 and TRBJ1-5, is SQTIHQWPATLVQPVGSPLSLECTVEGTSNPNLYWYRQAAGRGLQLLFYSVGIGQISSEVPQNLSASRPQDRQFILSSKKLLLSDSGFYLCAWSVEISSNQPQHFGDGTRLSIL.

A word on this clonotype: A much larger clone lies a single base off, so this may be a read error. The chain recombines TRBV12-3 or TRBV12-4 with TRBJ2-3; 8 bases fit TRBD2. The length of the CDR3 is 14 residues. The V and J ends lost 5 bases and 5 bases, in that order; junction bases with no gene match: 6. The CDR3 DNA sequence: TGTGCCAGCAGTGCCCGGGGGGGCCGAGATACGCAGTATTTT. It yields the protein CASSARGGRDTQYF.

A note on this clonotype: A single base separates this from a much larger clone, so it may be a read error. Because it lacks the conserved phenylalanine or tryptophan at the end, this CDR3 is likely a read error. The chain couples TRBV10-2 to TRBJ1-2, with D unclear. Germline V gives CDR1 WSHSY, CDR2 SAAADI. CDR3 size: 16 residues. The V end lost 6 bases, the J end lost 0 bases, and 17 bases lay between the germline ends. The CDR3: CASSPAAVYTNYGYTS. In nucleotides, the CDR3 is TGCGCCAGCAGCCCGGCGGCCGTATACACTAACTATGGCTACACCTCC.

This chain links TRBV4-1 with TRBJ2-3; D might be TRBD1 (6 bases). The CDR3 covers 15 residues. CDR1 and CDR2 (germline): MGHRA, YSYEKL. The V end was cut by 3 bases, the J end by 3 bases, with 13 bases between. The CDR3 DNA reads TGCGCCAGCAGCCAGTCAGGGGCCTCGACAGATACGCAGTATTTT. It is translated as CASSQSGASTDTQYF.

There are a few counts of this clonotype. The V gene is TRBV4-2, the J gene TRBJ2-1; 8 bases align to TRBD2. J lost 4 bases, V lost 0 bases, and 8 bases had no gene match. The germline gives CDR1 LGHNA, CDR2 YNFKEQ. The CDR3 loop spans 17 amino acids. The CDR3 nucleotides read TGTGCCAGCAGCCAAGATCGGGGGGGTCCTCCATACAATGAGCAGTTCTTC. It encodes CASSQDRGGPPYNEQFF.

In its sample, this clonotype was seen many times. The genes are TRBV29-1 and TRBJ2-7, with 9 positions matching TRBD1. V lost 7 bases to trimming and J lost 2 bases; unmatched junction nucleotides: 12. This CDR3 is built from 15 residues. Looked up from germline, CDR1 is SQVTM and CDR2 is ANQGSEA. CDR3 in amino acids: CSANPRDRDPYEQYF. As DNA, the CDR3 is TGCAGCGCTAATCCCCGGGACAGGGACCCCTACGAGCAGTACTTC.

This clonotype turned up a few times. This rearrangement joins TRBV7-2 to TRBJ2-5; 7 nucleotides line up with TRBD1. The CDR3 is made up of 14 amino acids. CDR1 is SGHTA, CDR2 FQGNSA, per germline. The V and J ends lost 5 bases and 3 bases, in that order; junction bases with no gene match: 6. The CDR3 DNA is TGTGCCAGCAGCCCGGACAGGAAAGAAGAGACCCAGTACTTC. It yields the protein CASSPDRKEETQYF.

With regard to this clonotype: Since a much larger clone is just one base distant, this may be a read error. V gene TRBV29-1 combines with J gene TRBJ2-1, with 11 positions matching TRBD2. V gave up 7 bases and J gave up 11 bases; unmatched junction bases: 13. CDR3 length: 14 amino acids. Germline CDR1 is SQVTM and CDR2 is ANQGSEA. CDR3 loop: CSGILAGGNNKQFF. Here the CDR3 DNA reads TGCAGCGGGATTCTAGCGGGGGGCAATAATAAGCAGTTCTTC.

In the case of this clonotype: Germline is not matched at one junction end, which may reflect a read error. This chain uses TRBV4-3 with TRBJ1-5, with 10 bases lining up with TRBD1. In germline, CDR1 is LGHNA, CDR2 YSLEER. There are 16 residues in the CDR3. CDR3 sequence reads: CASSQETGGRNQPQHF. CDR3 nucleotides: TGCGCCAGCAGTCAAGAGACAGGGGGCCGCAATCAGCCCCAGCATTTT.

In its sample, this clonotype was seen many times. The chain joins TRBV6-5 to TRBJ2-3; the D gene could be TRBD1 or TRBD2 (6 bases each). V was pared by 6 bases and J by 0 bases, with 16 bases between. The length of the CDR3 is 16 residues. CDR1 is MNHEY and CDR2 is SVGAGI in the germline V gene. The DNA of the CDR3 is TGTGCCAGCAGCCCCATCGGGGGCTTTAGCACAGATACGCAGTATTTT. Translated: CASSPIGGFSTDTQYF.

V gene TRBV9 combines with J gene TRBJ1-6; maybe TRBD1 (5 bases). Trimming shortened V by 0 bases and J by 8 bases, and 12 bases separated the two germline ends. Germline assignment: CDR1 SGDLS and CDR2 YYNGEE. There are 15 residues in the CDR3. In DNA form, the CDR3 reads TGTGCCAGCAGCGTAGGAGTGGGGACGGATTCACCCCTCCACTTT. Amino acids: CASSVGVGTDSPLHF.

Many counts were recorded for this clonotype. The chain is built from TRBV3-1 and TRBJ1-2, with a weak D call TRBD1 (5 bases). Germline V CDR1 and CDR2: LGHDT, YNNKEL (reference sequence). With 4 bases removed from V and 0 bases from J, the gap between germline ends came to 18 bases. The CDR3 covers 17 residues. CDR3 sequence reads: CASSRHGTATSNYGYTF. The CDR3 bases are TGTGCCAGCAGCCGCCACGGGACGGCGACATCTAACTATGGCTACACCTTC.

The chain links TRBV20-1 to TRBJ1-3, with D possibly TRBD1 on 6 matching bases. Per the germline V gene, CDR1 is DFQATT and CDR2 is SNEGSKA (reference sequence). There are 14 residues in the CDR3. V shed 6 bases and J shed 0 bases, with 12 bases lying between them. The CDR3 loop reads CSAYDRSSGNTIYF. The DNA for the CDR3 is TGCAGTGCATACGACAGGAGCTCTGGAAACACCATATATTTT.

At least ten counts were recorded for this clonotype. This sequence joins TRBV12-3 or TRBV12-4 and TRBJ2-1; D is possibly TRBD1 (6 bases). V lost 4 bases and J 3 bases, leaving 13 bases between the germline ends. The CDR3 runs 15 residues. CDR3 region: CASSSRAGVYNEQFF. The CDR3 coding sequence is TGTGCCAGCAGTTCTCGAGCAGGGGTCTACAATGAGCAGTTCTTC.

Points on this clonotype: Germline and junction disagree at one end, which may indicate a read error. The rearrangement links TRBV4-3 to TRBJ2-1; 9 bases fit TRBD2. Per germline, CDR1 LGHNA and CDR2 YSLEER. This CDR3 is built from 16 residues. Here the CDR3 DNA reads TGCGCCAGCAGCCAATTAAGCGGGGGGTCCTACAATGGGCAGTTCTTC. This sequence encodes CASSQLSGGSYNGQFF.

This clonotype was seen many times. The rearrangement links TRBV12-3 or TRBV12-4 to TRBJ2-1, with TRBD2 as a possible D gene (7 bases). This CDR3 is built from 15 residues. V lost 1 base, J lost 5 bases, and 12 bases lay in between. CDR3 bases: TGTGCCAGCAGTTTAGGGGGGGGGCCTCACAATGAGCAGTTCTTC. This translates into CASSLGGGPHNEQFF.

Concerning this clonotype: A read error may explain this, as a much larger clone is one base away. CDR3 sequence reads: CTSGRGNIQYF. The CDR3 coding sequence is TGTACCAGTGGTCGAGGAAACATTCAGTACTTC. This chain connects TRBV10-3 to TRBJ2-4; unclear D gene. Germline lookup yields CDR1 ENHRY and CDR2 SYGVKD. The CDR3 loop spans 11 amino acids.

This clonotype was seen many times. The V gene is TRBV6-6, the J gene TRBJ2-1, with 9 bases lining up with TRBD2. The CDR3 runs 17 residues. V was clipped by 0 bases and J by 7 bases; unmatched bases: 10. CDR1 is MNHNY, CDR2 SVGAGI, per germline (reference sequence). The DNA of the CDR3 is TGTGCCAGCAGTTACTCGCCTAGCGGGGAGAAAGGGAATGAGCAGTTCTTC. Amino acids: CASSYSPSGEKGNEQFF.

This clonotype has more than one count but fewer than ten. The chain combines TRBV3-1 with TRBJ2-1, with 7 bases fitting TRBD1. From germline, CDR1 is LGHDT and CDR2 YNNKEL (reference sequence). There are 15 residues in the CDR3. Trimming at V came to 4 bases and at J to 6 bases, leaving 9 bases not matched to a gene. As DNA, the CDR3 is TGTGCCAGCAGCCTTCATGACAGGGATCGCAATGAGCAGTTCTTC. Amino acid sequence: CASSLHDRDRNEQFF.

This clonotype was counted a few times. The chain couples TRBV6-5 to TRBJ2-3; 7 nucleotides line up with TRBD2. Germline V CDR1 and CDR2: MNHEY, SVGAGI. V trimming: 5 bases; J trimming: 0 bases; junction bases outside the gene matches: 14. CDR3 size: 18 residues. CDR3 sequence: CASSNHYYGGSSTDTQYF. CDR3 bases: TGTGCCAGCAGTAACCATTACTACGGGGGGTCCAGCACAGATACGCAGTATTTT.

Turning to this clonotype: One junction end does not reproduce the germline sequence, and a read error may be involved. The chain links TRBV3-1 to TRBJ2-1; 7 positions match TRBD1. CDR3 length equals 15 residues. CDR1 is LGHDT, CDR2 YNNKEL, per germline (reference sequence). The CDR3 protein is CACSQDEDRINEQFF. CDR3 in DNA: TGTGCCTGCAGCCAAGATGAGGACAGGATCAATGAGCAGTTCTTC.